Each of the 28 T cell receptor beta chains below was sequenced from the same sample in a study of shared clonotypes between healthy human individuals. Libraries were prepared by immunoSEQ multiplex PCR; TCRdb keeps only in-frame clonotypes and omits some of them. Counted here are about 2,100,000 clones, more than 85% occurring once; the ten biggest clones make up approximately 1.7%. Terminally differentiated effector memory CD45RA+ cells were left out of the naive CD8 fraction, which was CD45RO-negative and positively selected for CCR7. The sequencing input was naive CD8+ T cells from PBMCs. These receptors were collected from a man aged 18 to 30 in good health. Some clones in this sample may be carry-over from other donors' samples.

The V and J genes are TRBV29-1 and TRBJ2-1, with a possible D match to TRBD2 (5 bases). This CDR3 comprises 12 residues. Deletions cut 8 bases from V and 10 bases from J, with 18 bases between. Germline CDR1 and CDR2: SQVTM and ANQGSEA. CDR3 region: CSQRAAPGEQFF. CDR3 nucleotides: TGCAGCCAACGAGCAGCCCCGGGGGAGCAGTTCTTC.

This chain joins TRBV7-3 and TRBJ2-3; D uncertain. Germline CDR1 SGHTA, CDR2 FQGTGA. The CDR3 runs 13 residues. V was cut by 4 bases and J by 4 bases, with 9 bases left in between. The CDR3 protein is CASSWGSADTQYF. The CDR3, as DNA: TGTGCCAGCAGCTGGGGTAGTGCAGATACGCAGTATTTT.

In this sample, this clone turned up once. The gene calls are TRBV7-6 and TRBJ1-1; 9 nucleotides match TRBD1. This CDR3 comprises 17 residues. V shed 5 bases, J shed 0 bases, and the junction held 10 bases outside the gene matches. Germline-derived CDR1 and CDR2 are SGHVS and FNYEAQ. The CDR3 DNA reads TGTGCCAGCAGCCCGGGGACAGGGCGCCTTATGAACACTGAAGCTTTCTTT. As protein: CASSPGTGRLMNTEAFF.

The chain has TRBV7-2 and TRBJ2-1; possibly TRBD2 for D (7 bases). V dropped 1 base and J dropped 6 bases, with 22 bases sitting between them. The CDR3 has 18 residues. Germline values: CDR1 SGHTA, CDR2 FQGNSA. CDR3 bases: TGTGCCAGCAGCTTAGTAGGGGGGGCCCATAAAGTAGGCAATGAGCAGTTCTTC. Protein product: CASSLVGGAHKVGNEQFF.

Written as DNA, the CDR3 is TGCAGCGTCCCAGCGCCCACAGGGAAGGATGGCTACACCTTC. Its protein is CSVPAPTGKDGYTF. The gene calls are TRBV29-1 and TRBJ1-2, with TRBD1 as a possible D gene (6 bases). With 6 bases removed from V and 6 bases from J, the gap between germline ends came to 20 bases. There are 14 residues in the CDR3. Looked up from germline, CDR1 is SQVTM and CDR2 is ANQGSEA.

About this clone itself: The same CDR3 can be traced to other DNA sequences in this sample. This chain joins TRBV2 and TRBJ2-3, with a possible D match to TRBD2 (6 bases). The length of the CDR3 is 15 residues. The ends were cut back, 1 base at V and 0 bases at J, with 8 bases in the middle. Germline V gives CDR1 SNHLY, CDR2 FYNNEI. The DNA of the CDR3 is TGTGCCAGCAGTGAAGGGAGCGGGAGCACAGATACGCAGTATTTT. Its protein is CASSEGSGSTDTQYF. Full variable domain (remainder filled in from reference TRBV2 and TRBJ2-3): EPEVTQTPSHQVTQMGQEVILRCVPISNHLYFYWYRQILGQKVEFLVSFYNNEISEKSEIFDDQFSVERPDGSNFTLKIRSTKLEDSAMYFCASSEGSGSTDTQYFGPGTRLTVL.

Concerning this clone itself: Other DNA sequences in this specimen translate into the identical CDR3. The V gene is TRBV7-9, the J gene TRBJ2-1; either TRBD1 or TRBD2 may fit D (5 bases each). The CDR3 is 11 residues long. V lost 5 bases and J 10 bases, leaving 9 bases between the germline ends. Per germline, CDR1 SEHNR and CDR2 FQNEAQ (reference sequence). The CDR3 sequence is CASSLGGEQFF. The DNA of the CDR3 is TGTGCCAGCAGCCTTGGGGGAGAGCAGTTCTTC. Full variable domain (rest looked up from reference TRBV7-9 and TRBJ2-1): DTGVSQNPRHKITKRGQNVTFRCDPISEHNRLYWYRQTLGQGPEFLTYFQNEAQLEKSRLLSDRFSAERPKGSFSTLEIQRTEQGDSAMYLCASSLGGEQFFGPGTRLTVL.

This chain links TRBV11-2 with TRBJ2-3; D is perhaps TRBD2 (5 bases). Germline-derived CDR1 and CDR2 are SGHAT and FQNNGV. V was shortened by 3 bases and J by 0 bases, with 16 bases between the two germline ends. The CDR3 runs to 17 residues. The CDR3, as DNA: TGTGCCAGCAGCTTCGCCCTGGGGAGCGGAAGCACAGATACGCAGTATTTT. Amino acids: CASSFALGSGSTDTQYF.

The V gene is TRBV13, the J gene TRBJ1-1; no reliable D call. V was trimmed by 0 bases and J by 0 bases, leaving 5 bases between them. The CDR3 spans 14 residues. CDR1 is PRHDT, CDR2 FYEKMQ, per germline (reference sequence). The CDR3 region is CASSLGLLNTEAFF. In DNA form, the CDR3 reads TGTGCCAGCAGCTTAGGTCTGTTGAACACTGAAGCTTTCTTT.

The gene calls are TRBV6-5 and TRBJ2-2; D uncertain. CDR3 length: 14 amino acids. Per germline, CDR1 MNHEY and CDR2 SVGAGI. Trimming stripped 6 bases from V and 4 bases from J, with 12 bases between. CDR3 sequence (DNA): TGTGCCAGCAGCTCAGGTGATCTCACCGGGGAGCTGTTTTTT. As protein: CASSSGDLTGELFF.

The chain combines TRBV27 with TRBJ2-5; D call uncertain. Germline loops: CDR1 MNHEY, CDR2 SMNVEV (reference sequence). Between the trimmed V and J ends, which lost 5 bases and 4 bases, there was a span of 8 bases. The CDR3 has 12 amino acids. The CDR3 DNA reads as TGTGCCAGCAGTATGCTAGGAGAGACCCAGTACTTC. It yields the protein CASSMLGETQYF.

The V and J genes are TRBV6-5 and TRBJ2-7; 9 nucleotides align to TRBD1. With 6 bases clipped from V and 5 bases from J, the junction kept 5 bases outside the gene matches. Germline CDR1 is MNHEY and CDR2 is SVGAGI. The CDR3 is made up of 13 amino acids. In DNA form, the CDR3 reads TGTGCCAGCAGCTGGACAGGGGCGGACGAGCAGTACTTC. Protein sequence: CASSWTGADEQYF.

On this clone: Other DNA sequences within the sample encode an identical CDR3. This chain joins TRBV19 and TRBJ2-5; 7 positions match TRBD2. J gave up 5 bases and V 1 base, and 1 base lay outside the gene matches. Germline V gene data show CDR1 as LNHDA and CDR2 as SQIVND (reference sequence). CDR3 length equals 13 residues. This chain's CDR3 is CASSIAGGETQYF. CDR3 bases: TGTGCCAGTAGTATAGCGGGAGGCGAGACCCAGTACTTC.

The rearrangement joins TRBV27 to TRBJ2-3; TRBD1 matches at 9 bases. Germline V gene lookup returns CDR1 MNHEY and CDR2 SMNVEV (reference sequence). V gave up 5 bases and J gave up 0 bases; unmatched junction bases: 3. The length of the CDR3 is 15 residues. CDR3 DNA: TGTGCCAGCAGTACAGGGGGCTTTAGCACAGATACGCAGTATTTT. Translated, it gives CASSTGGFSTDTQYF.

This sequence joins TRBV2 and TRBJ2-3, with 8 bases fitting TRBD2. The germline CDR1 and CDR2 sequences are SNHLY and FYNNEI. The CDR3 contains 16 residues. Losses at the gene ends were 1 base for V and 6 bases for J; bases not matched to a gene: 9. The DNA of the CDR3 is TGTGCCAGCAGTGAAGTATCCAGCGGGAGCATGGATACGCAGTATTTT. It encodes CASSEVSSGSMDTQYF.

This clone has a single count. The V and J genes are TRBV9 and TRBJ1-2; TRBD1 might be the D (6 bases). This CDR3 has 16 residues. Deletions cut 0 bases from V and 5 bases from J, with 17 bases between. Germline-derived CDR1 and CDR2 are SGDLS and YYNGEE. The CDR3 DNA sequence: TGTGCCAGCAGCGTAGATCGCCAGGGGAGTTTTTATGGCTACACCTTC. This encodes CASSVDRQGSFYGYTF.

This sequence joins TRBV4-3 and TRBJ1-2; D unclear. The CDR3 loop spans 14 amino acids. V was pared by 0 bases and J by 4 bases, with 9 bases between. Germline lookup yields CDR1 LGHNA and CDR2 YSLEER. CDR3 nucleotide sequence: TGCGCCAGCAGCCAAGAGGTCAGCCTCTATGGCTACACCTTC. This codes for CASSQEVSLYGYTF.

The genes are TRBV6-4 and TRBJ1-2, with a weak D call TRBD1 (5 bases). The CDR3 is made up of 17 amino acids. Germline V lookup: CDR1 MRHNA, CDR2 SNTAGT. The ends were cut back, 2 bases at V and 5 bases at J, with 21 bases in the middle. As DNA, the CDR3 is TGTGCCAGCAGTGACCGGGATGTTTGGGGGAGAGGTTATGGCTACACCTTC. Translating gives CASSDRDVWGRGYGYTF.

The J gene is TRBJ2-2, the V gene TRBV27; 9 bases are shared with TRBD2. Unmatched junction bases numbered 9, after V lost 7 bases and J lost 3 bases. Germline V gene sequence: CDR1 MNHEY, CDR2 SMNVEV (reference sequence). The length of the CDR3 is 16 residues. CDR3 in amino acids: CASTPQREVYTGELFF. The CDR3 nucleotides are TGTGCCAGCACCCCCCAGCGGGAGGTCTACACCGGGGAGCTGTTTTTT.

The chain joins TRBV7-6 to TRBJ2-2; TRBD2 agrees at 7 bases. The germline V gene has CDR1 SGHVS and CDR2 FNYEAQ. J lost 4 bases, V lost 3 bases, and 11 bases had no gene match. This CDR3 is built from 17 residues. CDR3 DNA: TGTGCCAGCAGCTTCGGGACGGCGGGGGACGGCACCGGGGAGCTGTTTTTT. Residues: CASSFGTAGDGTGELFF. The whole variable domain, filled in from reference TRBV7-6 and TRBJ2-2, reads GAGVSQSPRYKVTKRGQDVALRCDPISGHVSLYWYRQALGQGPEFLTYFNYEAQQDKSGLPNDRFSAERPEGSISTLTIQRTEQRDSAMYRCASSFGTAGDGTGELFFGEGSRLTVL.

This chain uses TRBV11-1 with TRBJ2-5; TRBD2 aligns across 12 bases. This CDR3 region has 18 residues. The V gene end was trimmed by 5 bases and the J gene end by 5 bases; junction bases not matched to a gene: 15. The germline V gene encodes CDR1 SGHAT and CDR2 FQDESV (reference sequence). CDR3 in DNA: TGTGCCAGCAGCCCGGGACTAGCGGGCCGGGGGGCGAAGGAGACCCAGTACTTC. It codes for CASSPGLAGRGAKETQYF.

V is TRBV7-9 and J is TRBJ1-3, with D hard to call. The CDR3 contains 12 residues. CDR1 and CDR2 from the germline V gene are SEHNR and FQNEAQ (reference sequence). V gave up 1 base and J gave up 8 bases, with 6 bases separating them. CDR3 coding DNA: TGTGCCAGCAGCTTAGGTCAAGACACCATATATTTT. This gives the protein CASSLGQDTIYF. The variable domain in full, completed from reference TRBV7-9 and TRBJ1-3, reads DTGVSQNPRHKITKRGQNVTFRCDPISEHNRLYWYRQTLGQGPEFLTYFQNEAQLEKSRLLSDRFSAERPKGSFSTLEIQRTEQGDSAMYLCASSLGQDTIYFGEGSWLTVV.

In DNA form, the CDR3 reads TGTGCCACCCGAGACTACGAGCAGTACTTC. This codes for CATRDYEQYF. The chain has TRBV10-3 and TRBJ2-7, with D unclear. Germline V gene data show CDR1 as ENHRY and CDR2 as SYGVKD. The ends were cut back, 10 bases at V and 3 bases at J, with 7 bases in the middle. The CDR3 has 10 amino acids.

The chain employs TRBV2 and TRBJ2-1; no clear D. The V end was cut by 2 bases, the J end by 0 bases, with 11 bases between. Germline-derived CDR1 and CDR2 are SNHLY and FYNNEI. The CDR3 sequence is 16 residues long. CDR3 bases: TGTGCCAGCAGTGAAACAGCGCAGAGCTCCTACAATGAGCAGTTCTTC. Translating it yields CASSETAQSSYNEQFF.

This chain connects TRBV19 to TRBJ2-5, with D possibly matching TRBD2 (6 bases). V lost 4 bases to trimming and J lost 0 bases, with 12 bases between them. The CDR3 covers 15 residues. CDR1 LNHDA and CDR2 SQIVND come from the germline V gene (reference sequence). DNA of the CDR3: TGTGCCAGTAGTAATGGGGGGACCAACCAAGAGACCCAGTACTTC. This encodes CASSNGGTNQETQYF.

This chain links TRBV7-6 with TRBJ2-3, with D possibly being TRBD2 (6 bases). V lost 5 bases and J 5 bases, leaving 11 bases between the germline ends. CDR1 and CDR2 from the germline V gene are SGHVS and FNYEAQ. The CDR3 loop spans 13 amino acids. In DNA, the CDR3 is TGTGCCAGCAGCCCTGGGGGGAGAGATACGCAGTATTTT. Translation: CASSPGGRDTQYF.

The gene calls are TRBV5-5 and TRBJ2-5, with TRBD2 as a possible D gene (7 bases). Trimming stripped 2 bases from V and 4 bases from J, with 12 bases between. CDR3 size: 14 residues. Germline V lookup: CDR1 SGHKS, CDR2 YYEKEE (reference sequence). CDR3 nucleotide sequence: TGTGCCAGCAGCTTTTATGGGGGGGCAGAGACCCAGTACTTC. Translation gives CASSFYGGAETQYF.

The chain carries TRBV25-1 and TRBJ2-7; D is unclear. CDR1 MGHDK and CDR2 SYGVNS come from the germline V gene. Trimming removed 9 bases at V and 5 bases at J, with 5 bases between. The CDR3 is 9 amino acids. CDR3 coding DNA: TGTGCCAGGATCGACGAGCAGTACTTC. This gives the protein CARIDEQYF.